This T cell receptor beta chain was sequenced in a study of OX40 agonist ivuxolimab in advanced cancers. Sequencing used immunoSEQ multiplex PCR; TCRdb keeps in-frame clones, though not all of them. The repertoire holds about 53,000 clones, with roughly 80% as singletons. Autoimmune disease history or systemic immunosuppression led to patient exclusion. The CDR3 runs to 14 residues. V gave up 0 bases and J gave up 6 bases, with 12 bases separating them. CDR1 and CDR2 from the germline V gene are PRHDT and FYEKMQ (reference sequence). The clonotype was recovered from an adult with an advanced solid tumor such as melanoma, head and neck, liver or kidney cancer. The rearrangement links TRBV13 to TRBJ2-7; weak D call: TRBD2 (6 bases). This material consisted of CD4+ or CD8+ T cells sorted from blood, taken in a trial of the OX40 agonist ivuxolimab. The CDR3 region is CASSLGGGSREQYF. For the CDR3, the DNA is TGTGCCAGCAGCTTAGGGGGAGGTTCCCGCGAGCAGTACTTC.